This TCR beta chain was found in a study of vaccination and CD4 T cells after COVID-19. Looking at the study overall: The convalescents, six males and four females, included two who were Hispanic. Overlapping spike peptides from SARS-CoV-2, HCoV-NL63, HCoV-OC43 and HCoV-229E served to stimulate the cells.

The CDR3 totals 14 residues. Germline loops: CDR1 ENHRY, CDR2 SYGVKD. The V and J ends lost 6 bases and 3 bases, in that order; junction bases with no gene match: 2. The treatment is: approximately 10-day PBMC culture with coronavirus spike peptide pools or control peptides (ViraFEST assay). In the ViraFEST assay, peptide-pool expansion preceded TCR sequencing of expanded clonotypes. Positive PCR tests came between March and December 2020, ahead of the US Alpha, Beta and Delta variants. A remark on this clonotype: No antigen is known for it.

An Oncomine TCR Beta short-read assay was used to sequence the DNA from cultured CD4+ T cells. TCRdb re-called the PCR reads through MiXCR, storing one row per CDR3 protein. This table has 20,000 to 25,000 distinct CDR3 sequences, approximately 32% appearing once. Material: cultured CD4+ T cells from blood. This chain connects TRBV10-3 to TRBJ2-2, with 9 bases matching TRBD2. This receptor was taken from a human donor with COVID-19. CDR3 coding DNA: TGTGCCATCAGGGGCGGGGGGGACACCGGGGAGCTGTTTTTT. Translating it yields CAIRGGGDTGELFF.